This T cell receptor (beta chain) came from a study of T cell repertoires in cytomegalovirus infection. About the study: TCR beta signatures that were public indicated CMV infection and matching HLA type.

This CDR3 has 12 amino acids. V was pared by 3 bases and J by 6 bases, with 6 bases between. The germline V gene has CDR1 SEHNR and CDR2 FQNEAQ (reference sequence). This clonotype has only a few counts. Antigen unknown. TCRdb independently ran MiXCR on the reads; one entry per CDR3 protein. Of tens of thousands of distinct CDR3 sequences in the sample, around 30% were seen once. This chain joins TRBV7-9 and TRBJ1-5, with D maybe TRBD1 (5 bases). The clonotype originates from a human donor in good health (CMV status not recorded). Some clones in this sample may be carry-over from other donors' samples. Sequenced material: CD8+ T cells from cultured PBMCs, taken from culture after CMV antigen stimulation. The CDR3 loop is CASSLGVQPQHF. CDR3 coding DNA: TGTGCCAGCAGCTTGGGGGTTCAGCCCCAGCATTTT.